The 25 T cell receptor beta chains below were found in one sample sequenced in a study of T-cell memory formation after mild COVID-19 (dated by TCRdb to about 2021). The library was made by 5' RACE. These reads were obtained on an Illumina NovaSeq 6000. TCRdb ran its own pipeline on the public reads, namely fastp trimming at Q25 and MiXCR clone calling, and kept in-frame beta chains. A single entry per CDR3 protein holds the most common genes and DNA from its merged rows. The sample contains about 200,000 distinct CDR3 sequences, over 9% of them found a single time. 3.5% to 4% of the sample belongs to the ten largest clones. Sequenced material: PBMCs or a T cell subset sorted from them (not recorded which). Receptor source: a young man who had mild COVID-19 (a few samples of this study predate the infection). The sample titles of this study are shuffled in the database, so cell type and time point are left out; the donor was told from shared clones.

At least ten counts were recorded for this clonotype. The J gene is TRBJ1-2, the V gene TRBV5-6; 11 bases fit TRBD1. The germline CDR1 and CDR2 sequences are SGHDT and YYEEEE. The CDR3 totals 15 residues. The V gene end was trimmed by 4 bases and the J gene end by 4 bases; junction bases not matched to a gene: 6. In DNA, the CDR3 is TGTGCCAGCAGCATCCGGGACAGGGGGTTCTATGGCTACACCTTC. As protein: CASSIRDRGFYGYTF. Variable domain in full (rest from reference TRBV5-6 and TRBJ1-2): DAGVTQSPTHLIKTRGQQVTLRCSPKSGHDTVSWYQQALGQGPQFIFQYYEEEERQRGNFPDRFSGHQFPNYSSELNVNALLLGDSALYLCASSIRDRGFYGYTFGSGTRLTVV.

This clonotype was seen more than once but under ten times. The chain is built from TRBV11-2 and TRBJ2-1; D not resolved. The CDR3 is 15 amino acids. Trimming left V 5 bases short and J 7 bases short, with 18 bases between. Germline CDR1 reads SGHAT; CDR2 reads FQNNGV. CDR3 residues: CASSPENSFGNEQFF. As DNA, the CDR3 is TGTGCCAGCAGCCCTGAGAACTCCTTTGGGAATGAGCAGTTCTTC. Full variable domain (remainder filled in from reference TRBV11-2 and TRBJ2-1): EAGVAQSPRYKIIEKRQSVAFWCNPISGHATLYWYQQILGQGPKLLIQFQNNGVVDDSQLPKDRFSAERLKGVDSTLKIQPAKLEDSAVYLCASSPENSFGNEQFFGPGTRLTVL.

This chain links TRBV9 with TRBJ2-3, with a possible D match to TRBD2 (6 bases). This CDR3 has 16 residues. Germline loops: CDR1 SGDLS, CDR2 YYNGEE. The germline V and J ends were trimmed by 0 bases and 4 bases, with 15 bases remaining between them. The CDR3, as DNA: TGTGCCAGCAGCGTAGTTCCGGAGGGGAAGGCAGATACGCAGTATTTT. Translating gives CASSVVPEGKADTQYF.

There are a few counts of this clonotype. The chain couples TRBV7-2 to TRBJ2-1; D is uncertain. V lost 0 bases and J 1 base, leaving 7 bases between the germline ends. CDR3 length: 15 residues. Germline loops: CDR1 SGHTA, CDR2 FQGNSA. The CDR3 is CASSLAVGSYNEQFF. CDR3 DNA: TGTGCCAGCAGCTTAGCAGTCGGATCCTACAATGAGCAGTTCTTC.

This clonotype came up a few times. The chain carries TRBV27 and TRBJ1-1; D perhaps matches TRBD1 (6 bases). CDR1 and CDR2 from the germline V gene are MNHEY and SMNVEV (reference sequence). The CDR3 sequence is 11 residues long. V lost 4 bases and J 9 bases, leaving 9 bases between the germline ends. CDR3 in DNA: TGTGCCAGCAGTTGGGGGGCTCAAGCTTTCTTT. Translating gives CASSWGAQAFF.

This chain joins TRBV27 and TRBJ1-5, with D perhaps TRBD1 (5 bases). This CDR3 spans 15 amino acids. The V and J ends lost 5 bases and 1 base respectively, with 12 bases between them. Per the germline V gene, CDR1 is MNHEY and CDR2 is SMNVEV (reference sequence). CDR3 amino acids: CASSTGRDSNQPQHF. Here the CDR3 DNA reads TGTGCCAGCAGTACCGGCAGGGACAGCAATCAGCCCCAGCATTTT.

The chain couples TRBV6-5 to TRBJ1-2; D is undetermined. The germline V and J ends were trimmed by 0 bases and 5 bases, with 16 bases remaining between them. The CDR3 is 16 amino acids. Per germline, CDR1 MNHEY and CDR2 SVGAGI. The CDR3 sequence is CASSYSLGGLSYGYTF. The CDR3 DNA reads TGTGCCAGCAGTTACTCGTTAGGTGGGCTCTCTTATGGCTACACCTTC.

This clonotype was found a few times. The CDR3 loop reads CSAPGQGGTLGEQYF. The CDR3 DNA is TGCAGTGCTCCCGGACAGGGCGGTACGTTGGGAGAGCAGTACTTC. V usage is TRBV20-1 and J usage is TRBJ2-7; 8 bases align to TRBD1. The CDR3 runs 15 residues. Germline V gene lookup returns CDR1 DFQATT and CDR2 SNEGSKA (reference sequence). Germline trimming cut 5 bases from V and 7 bases from J; bases unmatched to any gene: 16.

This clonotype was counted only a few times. CDR3 sequence: CASSQARMDGRNTDTQYF. CDR3 DNA: TGCGCCAGCAGCCAAGCGAGAATGGACGGACGTAACACAGATACGCAGTATTTT. The genes are TRBV4-3 and TRBJ2-3; D unclear. CDR3 length equals 18 residues. CDR1 and CDR2 from the germline V gene are LGHNA and YSLEER. V lost 1 base, J lost 2 bases, and 19 bases lay in between.

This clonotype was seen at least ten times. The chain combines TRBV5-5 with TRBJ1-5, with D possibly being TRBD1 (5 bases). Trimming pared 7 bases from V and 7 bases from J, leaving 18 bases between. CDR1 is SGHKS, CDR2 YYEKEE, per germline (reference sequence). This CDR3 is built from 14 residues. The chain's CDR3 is CASGGGIAGQPQHF. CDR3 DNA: TGTGCCAGCGGGGGAGGGATAGCAGGACAGCCCCAGCATTTT.

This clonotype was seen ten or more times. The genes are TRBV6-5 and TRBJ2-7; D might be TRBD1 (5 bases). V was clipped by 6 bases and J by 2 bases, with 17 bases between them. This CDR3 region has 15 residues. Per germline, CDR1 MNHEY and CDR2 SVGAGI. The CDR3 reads CASRLTGQAAYEQYF. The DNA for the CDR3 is TGTGCCAGCAGACTAACAGGTCAGGCTGCCTACGAGCAGTACTTC.

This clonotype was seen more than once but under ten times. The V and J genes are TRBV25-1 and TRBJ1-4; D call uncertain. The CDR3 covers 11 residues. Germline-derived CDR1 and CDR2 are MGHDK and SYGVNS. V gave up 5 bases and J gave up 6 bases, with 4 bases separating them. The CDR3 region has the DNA TGTGCCAGCAGTTCCTATGAAAAACTGTTTTTT. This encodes CASSSYEKLFF.

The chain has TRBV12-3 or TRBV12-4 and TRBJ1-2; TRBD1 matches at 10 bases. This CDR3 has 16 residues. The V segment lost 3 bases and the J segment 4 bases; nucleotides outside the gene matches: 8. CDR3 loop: CASSFTRDRGPYGYTF. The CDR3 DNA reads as TGTGCCAGCAGTTTCACTCGGGACAGGGGTCCCTATGGCTACACCTTC.

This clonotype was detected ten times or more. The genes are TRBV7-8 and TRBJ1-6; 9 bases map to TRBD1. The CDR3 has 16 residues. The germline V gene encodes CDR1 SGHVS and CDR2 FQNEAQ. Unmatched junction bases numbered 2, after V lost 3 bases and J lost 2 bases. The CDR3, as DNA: TGTGCCAGCAGCTTGGGACAGGGTACCTATAATTCACCCCTCCACTTT. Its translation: CASSLGQGTYNSPLHF.

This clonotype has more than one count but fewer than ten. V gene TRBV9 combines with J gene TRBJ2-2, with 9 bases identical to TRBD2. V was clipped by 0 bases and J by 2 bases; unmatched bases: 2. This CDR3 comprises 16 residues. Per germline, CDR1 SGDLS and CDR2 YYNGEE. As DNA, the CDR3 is TGTGCCAGCAGCGTAGGCGGGGGGGACAACACCGGGGAGCTGTTTTTT. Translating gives CASSVGGGDNTGELFF.

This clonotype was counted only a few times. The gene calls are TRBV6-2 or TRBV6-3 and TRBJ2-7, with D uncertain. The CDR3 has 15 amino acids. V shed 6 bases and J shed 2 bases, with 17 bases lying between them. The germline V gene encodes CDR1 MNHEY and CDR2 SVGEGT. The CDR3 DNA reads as TGTGCCAGCAGCCCCTACGACGGACGTACCTACGAGCAGTACGTC. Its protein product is CASSPYDGRTYEQYV.

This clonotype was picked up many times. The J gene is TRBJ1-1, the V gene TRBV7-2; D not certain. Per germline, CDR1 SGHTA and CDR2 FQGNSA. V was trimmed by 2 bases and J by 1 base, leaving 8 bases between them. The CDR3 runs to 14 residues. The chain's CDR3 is CASSLTGGNTEAFF. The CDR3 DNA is TGTGCCAGCAGCTTAACGGGCGGGAACACTGAAGCTTTCTTT.

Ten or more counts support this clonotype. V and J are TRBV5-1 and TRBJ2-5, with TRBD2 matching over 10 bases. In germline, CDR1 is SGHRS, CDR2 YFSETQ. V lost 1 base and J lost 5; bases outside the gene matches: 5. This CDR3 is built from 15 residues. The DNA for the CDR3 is TGCGCCAGCAGCTTGCAGGGGACTAGCGTCGAGACCCAGTACTTC. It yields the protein CASSLQGTSVETQYF.

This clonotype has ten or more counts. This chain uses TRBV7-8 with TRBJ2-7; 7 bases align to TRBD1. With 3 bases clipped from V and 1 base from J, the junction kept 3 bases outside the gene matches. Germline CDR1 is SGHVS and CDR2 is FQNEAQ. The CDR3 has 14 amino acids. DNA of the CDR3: TGTGCCAGCAGCTTGGGACAGTATTCCTACGAGCAGTACGTC. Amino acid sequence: CASSLGQYSYEQYV.

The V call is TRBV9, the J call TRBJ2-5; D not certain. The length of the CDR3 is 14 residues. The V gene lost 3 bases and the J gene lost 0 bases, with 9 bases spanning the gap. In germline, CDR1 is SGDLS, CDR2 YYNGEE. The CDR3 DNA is TGTGCCAGCAGCGGGAATGGGTACCAAGAGACCCAGTACTTC. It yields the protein CASSGNGYQETQYF.

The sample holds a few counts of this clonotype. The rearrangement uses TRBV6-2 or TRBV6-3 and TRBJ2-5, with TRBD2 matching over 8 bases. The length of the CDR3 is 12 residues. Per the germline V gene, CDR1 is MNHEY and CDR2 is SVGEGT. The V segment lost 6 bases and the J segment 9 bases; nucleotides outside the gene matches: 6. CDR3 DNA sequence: TGTGCCAGCAGGGGACTAGAAAGGGCCCAGTACTTC. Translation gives CASRGLERAQYF.

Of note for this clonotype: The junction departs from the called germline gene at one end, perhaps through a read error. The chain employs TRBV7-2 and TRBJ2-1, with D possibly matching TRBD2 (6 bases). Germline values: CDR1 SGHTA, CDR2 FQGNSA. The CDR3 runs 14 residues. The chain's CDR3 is CASSLGGPYNEQLF. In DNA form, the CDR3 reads TGTGCCAGCAGCTTGGGGGGTCCCTACAATGAGCAGCTCTTC.

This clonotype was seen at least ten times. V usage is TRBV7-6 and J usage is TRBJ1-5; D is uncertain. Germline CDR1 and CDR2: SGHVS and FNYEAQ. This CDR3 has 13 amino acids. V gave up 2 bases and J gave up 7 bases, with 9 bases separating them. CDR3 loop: CASSLQAGQPQHF. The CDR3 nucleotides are TGTGCCAGCAGCTTACAAGCCGGCCAGCCCCAGCATTTT.

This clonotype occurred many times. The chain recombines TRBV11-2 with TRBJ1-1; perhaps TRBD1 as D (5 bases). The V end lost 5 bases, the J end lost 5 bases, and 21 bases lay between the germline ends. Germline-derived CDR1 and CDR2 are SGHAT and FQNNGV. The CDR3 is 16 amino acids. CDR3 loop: CASSPSILGRRTEAFF. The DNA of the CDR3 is TGTGCCAGCAGCCCCTCTATTCTGGGGCGGCGGACTGAAGCTTTCTTT.

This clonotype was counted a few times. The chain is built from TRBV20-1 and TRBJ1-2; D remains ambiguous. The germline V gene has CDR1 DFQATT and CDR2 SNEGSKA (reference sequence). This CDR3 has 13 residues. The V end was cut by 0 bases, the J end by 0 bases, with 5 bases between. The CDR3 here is CSAREAANYGYTF. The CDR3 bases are TGCAGTGCTAGAGAAGCAGCTAACTATGGCTACACCTTC.